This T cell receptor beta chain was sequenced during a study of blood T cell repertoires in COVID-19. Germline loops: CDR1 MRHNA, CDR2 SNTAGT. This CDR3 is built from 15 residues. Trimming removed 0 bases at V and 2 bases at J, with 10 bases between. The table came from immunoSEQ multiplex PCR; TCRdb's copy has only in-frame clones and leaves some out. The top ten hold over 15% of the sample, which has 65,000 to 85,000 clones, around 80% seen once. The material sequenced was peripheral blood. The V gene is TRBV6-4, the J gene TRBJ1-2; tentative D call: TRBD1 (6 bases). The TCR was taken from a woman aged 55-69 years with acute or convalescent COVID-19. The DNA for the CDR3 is TGTGCCAGCAGTGACTCAACAGGGCCGAACTATGGCTACACCTTC. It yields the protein CASSDSTGPNYGYTF.